The 28 T cell receptor beta chains below were found in one sample sequenced in a study of shared clonotypes between healthy human individuals. Profiled with immunoSEQ multiplex PCR; TCRdb holds only in-frame clones, not every one. The sample contains a few hundred thousand clones, approximately 97% of which appear only once. Sequenced: naive CD4+ T cells sorted from blood. Subset reported: CD45RA+ positively selected. The receptors come from a young woman in good health.

The CDR3 nucleotides are TGTGCCAGCCTCGACGTTTGGGGTAATCGGATCGGGACCCAGTACTTC. This encodes CASLDVWGNRIGTQYF. This sequence joins TRBV5-8 and TRBJ2-5; D remains unclear. The V and J ends lost 7 bases and 7 bases respectively, with 26 bases between them. Looked up from germline, CDR1 is SGHTS and CDR2 is YDEGEE. There are 16 residues in the CDR3.

The gene calls are TRBV4-1 and TRBJ2-3; 8 bases align to TRBD2. Per germline, CDR1 MGHRA and CDR2 YSYEKL. Trimming cost V 1 base and J 2 bases; bases outside gene matches: 11. The CDR3 consists of 18 residues. The CDR3 coding sequence is TGCGCCAGCAGCCAAGTTTCGAGCGGGAGTTTAGTCACAGATACGCAGTATTTT. It translates to CASSQVSSGSLVTDTQYF.

The rearrangement uses TRBV28 and TRBJ2-1; the D is unclear. From germline, CDR1 is MDHEN and CDR2 SYDVKM. Trimming stripped 4 bases from V and 7 bases from J, with 11 bases between. CDR3 size: 13 residues. For the CDR3, the DNA is TGTGCCAGCAGTTCAACGTACGTAAATGAGCAGTTCTTC. Its translation: CASSSTYVNEQFF.

J is TRBJ2-3 and V is TRBV18; 12 bases are a match to TRBD2. Germline values: CDR1 KGHSH, CDR2 LQKENI. V trimming: 3 bases; J trimming: 4 bases; junction bases outside the gene matches: 8. This CDR3 is built from 17 residues. The CDR3, as DNA: TGTGCCAGCTCACCGCCGAAGACTAGCGGGAGTTCAGATACGCAGTATTTT. Protein sequence: CASSPPKTSGSSDTQYF.

The V call is TRBV4-1, the J call TRBJ2-3; no clear D. The V end was cut by 0 bases, the J end by 5 bases, with 6 bases between. Germline V gives CDR1 MGHRA, CDR2 YSYEKL. This CDR3 region has 13 residues. The CDR3 DNA reads TGCGCCAGCAGCCAAGATGAGCGAGATACGCAGTATTTT. As protein: CASSQDERDTQYF.

The chain is built from TRBV18 and TRBJ2-1, with 7 positions matching TRBD2. Germline V gives CDR1 KGHSH, CDR2 LQKENI. The CDR3 sequence is 18 residues long. V lost 8 bases, J lost 0 bases, and 16 bases stayed unmatched. In nucleotides, the CDR3 is TGTGCCAGCACCCGGGACTACACGTTAAAAAGCTCCTACAATGAGCAGTTCTTC. Protein: CASTRDYTLKSSYNEQFF.

J is TRBJ2-5 and V is TRBV29-1; 8 bases align to TRBD2. Trimming at V came to 4 bases and at J to 2 bases, leaving 6 bases not matched to a gene. CDR3 length equals 14 residues. Looked up from germline, CDR1 is SQVTM and CDR2 is ANQGSEA. CDR3 region: CSVGAGGLQETQYF. The CDR3 DNA is TGCAGCGTTGGTGCGGGAGGACTACAAGAGACCCAGTACTTC.

The rearrangement links TRBV28 to TRBJ2-5, with 13 bases identical to TRBD2. The CDR3 contains 17 residues. The trim removed 6 bases at V and 5 bases at J, leaving 12 bases unmatched. CDR1 and CDR2 (germline): MDHEN, SYDVKM. The chain's CDR3 is CASRPGLAGVKGETQYF. The CDR3 bases are TGTGCCAGCAGACCCGGACTAGCGGGAGTTAAGGGGGAGACCCAGTACTTC.

The chain uses TRBV6-1 and TRBJ2-7; 9 nucleotides match TRBD2. With V trimmed by 10 bases and J by 4 bases, 14 bases remained unmatched. CDR1 is MNHNS and CDR2 is SASEGT in the germline V gene. The length of the CDR3 is 15 residues. The CDR3 protein is CAIRGLAGRGYEQYF. CDR3 sequence (DNA): TGTGCCATTAGGGGGCTAGCGGGAAGAGGATACGAGCAGTACTTC.

V usage is TRBV19 and J usage is TRBJ2-1; tentatively, D is TRBD2 (5 bases). This CDR3 spans 14 amino acids. V dropped 3 bases and J dropped 3 bases, with 9 bases sitting between them. Germline V gene lookup returns CDR1 LNHDA and CDR2 SQIVND (reference sequence). Here the CDR3 DNA reads TGTGCCAGTAGTATTGGTCGGGGCTACAATGAGCAGTTCTTC. This translates into CASSIGRGYNEQFF.

The DNA for the CDR3 is TGTGCCACCAGCAGAGATCCCGGGACAGGTTTTCAGCCCCAGCATTTT. Protein sequence: CATSRDPGTGFQPQHF. This chain links TRBV15 with TRBJ1-5; 8 positions match TRBD1. Germline CDR1 is LNHNV and CDR2 is YYDKDF (reference sequence). The V and J ends lost 0 bases and 6 bases, in that order; junction bases with no gene match: 7. This CDR3 has 16 amino acids.

The V gene is TRBV19, the J gene TRBJ1-5; TRBD1 matches at 8 bases. V was clipped by 3 bases and J by 7 bases; unmatched bases: 2. The length of the CDR3 is 13 residues. Per the germline V gene, CDR1 is LNHDA and CDR2 is SQIVND (reference sequence). CDR3 residues: CASSMDREQPQHF. Here the CDR3 DNA reads TGTGCCAGTAGTATGGACAGGGAGCAGCCCCAGCATTTT.

CDR3 sequence reads: CASGAGGMTGELFF. CDR3 nucleotides: TGTGCCAGCGGGGCGGGAGGTATGACCGGGGAGCTGTTTTTT. J is TRBJ2-2 and V is TRBV2, with 8 nucleotides matching TRBD2. CDR1 is SNHLY and CDR2 is FYNNEI in the germline V gene. Germline trimming cut 8 bases from V and 5 bases from J; bases unmatched to any gene: 7. This CDR3 comprises 14 residues.

The chain couples TRBV5-5 to TRBJ2-1; 7 nucleotides line up with TRBD2. The CDR3 extends over 14 amino acids. The germline CDR1 and CDR2 sequences are SGHKS and YYEKEE (reference sequence). V gave up 9 bases and J gave up 5 bases; unmatched junction bases: 11. The chain's CDR3 is CATTMWEGHNEQFF. In DNA, the CDR3 is TGTGCCACCACTATGTGGGAGGGCCACAATGAGCAGTTCTTC.

As to this clone: The sample has other DNA sequences that encode this CDR3 too. The rearrangement joins TRBV2 to TRBJ2-3, with unresolved D. The V gene's germline CDR1 is SNHLY and CDR2 FYNNEI. This CDR3 region has 13 residues. V lost 7 bases to trimming and J lost 1 base, with 9 bases between them. CDR3 region: CASTGQGTDTQYF. CDR3 nucleotide sequence: TGTGCCAGCACCGGGCAGGGCACAGATACGCAGTATTTT.

The CDR3 DNA reads as TGTGCCAGCAGCCCAAGCTCCGGGTTTTATGGCTACACCTTC. Translating gives CASSPSSGFYGYTF. The chain uses TRBV7-9 and TRBJ1-2; D gene ambiguous. V was shortened by 5 bases and J by 5 bases, with 15 bases between the two germline ends. The CDR3 is 14 residues long. The germline V gene encodes CDR1 SEHNR and CDR2 FQNEAQ (reference sequence).

The chain combines TRBV18 with TRBJ2-3, with 7 nucleotides matching TRBD2. Trimming cost V 1 base and J 2 bases; bases outside gene matches: 6. Germline V gene sequence: CDR1 KGHSH, CDR2 LQKENI. CDR3 length equals 16 residues. CDR3 sequence: CASSPRERGFTDTQYF. The CDR3, as DNA: TGTGCCAGCTCACCACGTGAGCGGGGATTCACAGATACGCAGTATTTT.

The J gene is TRBJ2-3, the V gene TRBV9; D is possibly TRBD2 (5 bases). V shed 0 bases and J shed 4 bases, with 21 bases lying between them. Germline lookup yields CDR1 SGDLS and CDR2 YYNGEE. The CDR3 runs to 18 residues. CDR3 coding DNA: TGTGCCAGCAGCGTAGCCCTTACTACTAGGAACAAGGCAGATACGCAGTATTTT. It yields the protein CASSVALTTRNKADTQYF.

This chain links TRBV15 with TRBJ1-3; D may be TRBD1 (6 bases). This CDR3 spans 14 amino acids. Germline V gene lookup returns CDR1 LNHNV and CDR2 YYDKDF (reference sequence). The V gene lost 7 bases and the J gene lost 3 bases, with 13 bases spanning the gap. Here the CDR3 reads CATTWGAYGNTIYF. The CDR3, as DNA: TGTGCCACCACCTGGGGGGCGTATGGAAACACCATATATTTT.

The chain links TRBV28 to TRBJ2-4; TRBD2 agrees at 7 bases. The CDR3 covers 19 residues. Germline V lookup: CDR1 MDHEN, CDR2 SYDVKM. The V segment lost 2 bases and the J segment 0 bases; nucleotides outside the gene matches: 13. This chain's CDR3 is CASSLAPYSASGAKNIQYF. Written as DNA, the CDR3 is TGTGCCAGCAGTTTAGCCCCCTATTCGGCTAGCGGAGCCAAAAACATTCAGTACTTC.

The chain employs TRBV6-6 and TRBJ2-1; 7 nucleotides match TRBD2. Trimming removed 8 bases from V and 5 bases from J; junction bases left unmatched: 6. The CDR3 extends over 13 amino acids. Germline V lookup: CDR1 MNHNY, CDR2 SVGAGI (reference sequence). The CDR3 DNA sequence: TGTGCCAGCTCGGGACTACTAGACAATGAGCAGTTCTTC. Encoded protein: CASSGLLDNEQFF.

The chain joins TRBV27 to TRBJ1-6, with TRBD1 as a possible D gene (5 bases). The CDR3 is made up of 16 amino acids. CDR1 is MNHEY, CDR2 SMNVEV, per germline (reference sequence). V lost 5 bases, J lost 9 bases, and 20 bases lay in between. CDR3 sequence (DNA): TGTGCCAGCAGTCTTCGGGCAGACAGACTCCCTTCACCCCTCCACTTT. Protein sequence: CASSLRADRLPSPLHF.

The chain combines TRBV21-1 with TRBJ1-1. TRBV21-1 is given as a pseudogene. The CDR3 runs 15 residues. The DNA for the CDR3 is TGTGCCAGCACCACCCGACCGAATTTGAACACTGAAGCTTTCTTT. It yields the protein CASTTRPNLNTEAFF.

The chain couples TRBV28 to TRBJ2-7; 7 bases fit TRBD1. The V gene end was trimmed by 3 bases and the J gene end by 7 bases; junction bases not matched to a gene: 3. The V gene's germline CDR1 is MDHEN and CDR2 SYDVKM. CDR3 length: 12 amino acids. CDR3 DNA: TGTGCCAGCAGTTTGACACAGGGGGAGCAGTACTTC. Its translation: CASSLTQGEQYF.

This chain links TRBV28 with TRBJ2-2, with 9 bases aligning to TRBD1. With 5 bases clipped from V and 5 bases from J, the junction kept 9 bases outside the gene matches. Germline assignment: CDR1 MDHEN and CDR2 SYDVKM. This CDR3 contains 16 residues. The CDR3 loop reads CASSLPVGTGTGELFF. The CDR3 coding sequence is TGTGCCAGCAGTCTCCCCGTCGGGACAGGGACCGGGGAGCTGTTTTTT.

The gene calls are TRBV19 and TRBJ2-5; 10 bases agree with TRBD1. The J call may be mistaken, given a closer DNA end match to TRBJ2-7. The CDR3 is 15 amino acids. CDR1 and CDR2 from the germline V gene are LNHDA and SQIVND (reference sequence). The CDR3, as DNA: TGTGCCAGTAGTCCAAGGGACAGGGGATGGTACGAGCAGTACTTC. Its translation: CASSPRDRGWYEQYF.

The chain uses TRBV6-5 and TRBJ2-1; 7 nucleotides line up with TRBD2. Losses at the gene ends were 6 bases for V and 2 bases for J; bases not matched to a gene: 4. Germline V lookup: CDR1 MNHEY, CDR2 SVGAGI. The CDR3 length is 14 residues. The CDR3 here is CASRPAGAYNEQFF. Here the CDR3 DNA reads TGTGCCAGCAGACCGGCGGGAGCCTACAATGAGCAGTTCTTC.

The CDR3 spells CASTSRAVINNEQFF. The CDR3 DNA follows: TGTGCCAGCACTTCGCGGGCGGTAATAAACAATGAGCAGTTCTTC. The chain links TRBV27 to TRBJ2-1, with D perhaps TRBD2 (5 bases). The CDR3 consists of 15 residues. Germline V CDR1 and CDR2: MNHEY, SMNVEV (reference sequence). V was cut by 7 bases and J by 5 bases, with 18 bases left in between.